The T cell receptor beta chain described here comes from a study of vaccination effects on CD4 cells after COVID-19. Turning to this clone: Antigen unknown.

The assay was immunoSEQ multiplex PCR, and TCRdb's table has in-frame clones only and misses some. Of 45,000 to 60,000 clones listed, around 70% are singletons. Germline V gene data show CDR1 as WNHNN and CDR2 as SYGVQD (reference sequence). With 2 bases clipped from V and 2 bases from J, the junction kept 13 bases outside the gene matches. The CDR3 extends over 19 amino acids. With about 9 days of culture completed, CD4+ T cells were isolated. Of the BNT162b2 and mRNA-1273 vaccines, participants received two doses of one or the other. This rearrangement joins TRBV10-1 to TRBJ2-7; 12 positions agree with TRBD2. The source of this sequence is a human donor who received a COVID-19 vaccine. Material: CD4+ T cells from PBMCs cultured without peptide, obtained after COVID-19 vaccination. CDR3 DNA: TGCGCCAGCAGTGAGCCGTTGGTTCGTCGGACTAGCGGGACCTACGAGCAGTACTTC. Its protein product is CASSEPLVRRTSGTYEQYF.